The entry below gives a single T cell receptor beta chain sequence along with its context. The antigen this receptor binds is unknown. No base qualities exist here, and no much larger clone lies one base off it. The sample is drawn from a study of blood T cell repertoires in COVID-19 (TCRdb year 2020). At the level of the whole study: The collaborator samples originated in the United States, Italy and Spain and spanned the acute and convalescent phases of COVID-19. The material from the prospective study consisted of cDNA or gDNA derived from T cells, B-cell-depleted T cells, or PBMCs. The samples were drawn from two sources: the first 160 participants of the ongoing ImmuneRACE study, and 1,000 to 1,500 subjects contributed by 6 global collaborators. The sample metadata nearly always contained a de-identified subject ID, COVID-19 status, age in years and sex. The repertoires were released in a freely available public database meant as a resource for research on the immune response to SARS-CoV-2. HLA class I and class II types, where available, came from metadata supplied by the sample provider rather than from assay-based typing. The dataset comprised deeply sampled blood TCRbeta repertoires from subjects exposed to, actively infected with, or recovered from COVID-19.

TCRbeta CDR3 regions were amplified from genomic DNA using the immunoSEQ Assay, a bias-controlled multiplex PCR. On the authors' methods: Nucleated cell counts per sample were estimated from amplification of reference gene primers within the assay. To quantify the absolute abundance of each unique TCRbeta CDR3 rearrangement, sequence reads were collapsed and filtered. For each sample, productive Simpson clonality was calculated as the square root of Simpson's diversity index across productive rearrangements. This is the immuneACCESS table as TCRdb keeps it, with only in-frame sequences that have V and J called. A part of the clones is gone; compared with another copy, unresolved V genes explain less than half, and the rest is unexplained. From that table come the V and J calls and clone size; the DNA was used to work out D and trimming. The table for this sample lists roughly 200,000 clones; approximately 86% of them were counted only once. The top ten clones comprise 3% to 3.5% of the sample.

Whole blood was collected in K2EDTA tubes by collaborating institutions according to the institutions' own protocols. For TCRbeta analysis, collaborators shipped samples in one of three forms: frozen whole blood, isolated PBMCs, or DNA extracted from either of those sample types. The junction carries 13 bases between V and J, which are trimmed by 4 bases and 2 bases respectively. CDR3 length: 14 amino acids, cysteine to phenylalanine. Only the CDR3 portion is preserved as DNA: 42 bases, with reading frame beginning at the first base. According to the germline V gene (reference sequence), CDR1 reads SGHNT and CDR2 reads YYREEE. What the authors observed across the whole study: The quantity of clinical and demographic metadata differed by source and by participant and was supplied without curation.

The receptor was derived from a man aged 55 to 70 with acute or convalescent COVID-19. Sequencing was carried out using peripheral blood. This sequence uses TRBV5-4 and TRBJ2-7; no D gene can be assigned with confidence. In nucleotide form, the sequence is TGTGCCAGCAGCGGAGCCTCACCCCCCTACGAGCAGTACTTC. Translated, this is CASSGASPPYEQYF.